This entry concerns a single T cell receptor (beta chain). Its antigen is not known. This record comes from a study of CD8+ T cells in alopecia areata. The wider study: Percent affected scalp area, the SALT score, rated treated patients' severity. Whole-study results and caveats: Many expanded lesional clones persisted in scalp and blood during tofacitinib.

Germline V gene data show CDR1 as SGHNT and CDR2 as YYREEE (reference sequence). The CDR3 consists of 16 residues. Trimming at V came to 0 bases and at J to 7 bases, leaving 9 bases not matched to a gene. Documented treatment: oral pan-JAK inhibitor, 5-10 mg twice daily. Peripheral blood and lesional scalp punch biopsies were taken from alopecia areata patients. After isolation, RNA underwent reverse transcription to generate cDNA as the sequencing template. The protocol was immunoSEQ multiplex PCR, while the TCRdb copy is restricted to in-frame clones and leaves out a portion. The sample has around 150,000 clones; 60% to 75% are singletons.

Sample: CD4+ T cells sorted from blood, taken at week 24, from a patient treated with tofacitinib. The V call is TRBV5-4, the J call TRBJ1-2; 10 bases are shared with TRBD1. The clonotype originates from a human donor with alopecia areata. CDR3 nucleotides: TGTGCCAGCAGCTTGGTGGGACAGGGGATCGAGGGTGGCTACACCTTC. Translating gives CASSLVGQGIEGGYTF.